These T cell receptor beta chains were read from a single sample in a study of blood T cell repertoires in COVID-19. Assay used: immunoSEQ multiplex PCR; TCRdb lists only in-frame clones, some missing. The sample records some 310,000 clones, about nine tenths being singletons. Material for sequencing was peripheral blood. The receptors were gathered from a man aged 45-65 years with active or convalescent COVID-19. Both conserved end residues are part of each CDR3.

CDR3 protein: CASSSRLGGQDEQFF
J gene: TRBJ2-1
V gene: TRBV27

CDR3 protein: CASSIGTGGEKLFF
J gene: TRBJ1-4
V gene: TRBV28

CDR3 protein: CASSPALDANTEAFF
J gene: TRBJ1-1
V gene: TRBV18

CDR3 protein: CASGPGHFNTEAFF
J gene: TRBJ1-1
V gene: TRBV4-3

CDR3 protein: CASSIGQGAYQPQHF
J gene: TRBJ1-5
V gene: TRBV5-8

CDR3 protein: CASSFLTGSPLHF
J gene: TRBJ1-6
V gene: TRBV11-3

CDR3 protein: CASSADRGGNQPQHF
J gene: TRBJ1-5
V gene: TRBV2

CDR3 protein: CASSYYAARNTEAFF
J gene: TRBJ1-1
V gene: TRBV6-5

CDR3 protein: CASSILAEEGNEQFF
J gene: TRBJ2-1
V gene: TRBV5-1

CDR3 protein: CASSQVAGNTIYF
J gene: TRBJ1-3
V gene: TRBV4-1

CDR3 protein: CASSLTTEGSGELFF
J gene: TRBJ2-2
V gene: TRBV7-6

CDR3 protein: CASSRRGSETQYF
J gene: TRBJ2-5
V gene: TRBV6-5

CDR3 protein: CAWAPPPAATGELFF
J gene: TRBJ2-2
V gene: TRBV30

CDR3 protein: CASSPRRDSMGITQYF
J gene: TRBJ2-3
V gene: TRBV3-1/TRBV3-2

CDR3 protein: CASSDSYFTTSNQPQHF
J gene: TRBJ1-5
V gene: TRBV28

CDR3 protein: CASSFGGRETQYF
J gene: TRBJ2-5
V gene: TRBV28

CDR3 protein: CASSSVAGSYEQYF
J gene: TRBJ2-7
V gene: TRBV7-2

CDR3 protein: CASSARPEGNTEAFF
J gene: TRBJ1-1
V gene: TRBV9

CDR3 protein: CASSQEVQGLVKNGYTF
J gene: TRBJ1-2
V gene: TRBV4-3

CDR3 protein: CAWSQQELREQYF
J gene: TRBJ2-7
V gene: TRBV30

CDR3 protein: CASSYSALSGVYEQYF
J gene: TRBJ2-7
V gene: TRBV6-6

CDR3 protein: CASSVTGGVTEAFF
J gene: TRBJ1-1
V gene: TRBV2

CDR3 protein: CASSLVLAGGPYEQFF
J gene: TRBJ2-1
V gene: TRBV7-2

CDR3 protein: CAWSVNRASVGSYNEQFF
J gene: TRBJ2-1
V gene: TRBV30

CDR3 protein: CASSLEGREGAFF
J gene: TRBJ1-1
V gene: TRBV7-2

CDR3 protein: CASSFKASGIRYNEQFF
J gene: TRBJ2-1
V gene: TRBV7-2

CDR3 protein: CASSLGWGGMNTEAFF
J gene: TRBJ1-1
V gene: TRBV7-9

CDR3 protein: CASSKNSGAGSTDTQYF
J gene: TRBJ2-3
V gene: TRBV21-1

CDR3 protein: CALQGDTGYTF
J gene: TRBJ1-2
V gene: TRBV30

CDR3 protein: CAWAGVSVSPLHF
J gene: TRBJ1-6
V gene: TRBV30

CDR3 protein: CASSEPRDRHDYEQYF
J gene: TRBJ2-7
V gene: TRBV2

CDR3 protein: CASTNRRTRVFF
J gene: TRBJ2-2
V gene: TRBV19

CDR3 protein: CASMYRTVQYF
J gene: TRBJ2-7
V gene: TRBV28

CDR3 protein: CASGLAGGYNEQFF
J gene: TRBJ2-1
V gene: TRBV19

CDR3 protein: CASSSPRGTGGPITEAFF
J gene: TRBJ1-1
V gene: TRBV7-9

CDR3 protein: CASSLTAAGGVQEQFF
J gene: TRBJ2-1
V gene: TRBV7-3

CDR3 protein: CASSRLPSSYNEQFF
J gene: TRBJ2-1
V gene: TRBV5-5

CDR3 protein: CASSLQGANQPQHF
J gene: TRBJ1-5
V gene: TRBV28

CDR3 protein: CASSWGGGSQPQHF
J gene: TRBJ1-5
V gene: TRBV5-6

CDR3 protein: CASSFPGGGPGEKLFF
J gene: TRBJ1-4
V gene: TRBV28

CDR3 protein: CSASRGYAQETQYF
J gene: TRBJ2-5
V gene: TRBV20-1

CDR3 protein: CASSLVTGGTGELFF
J gene: TRBJ2-2
V gene: TRBV11-2

CDR3 protein: CASSGRSDNSPLHF
J gene: TRBJ1-6
V gene: TRBV18

CDR3 protein: CASRTGGTGGYTF
J gene: TRBJ1-2
V gene: TRBV27

CDR3 protein: CSASQREGHETQYF
J gene: TRBJ2-5
V gene: TRBV20-1

CDR3 protein: CASSSSGQTTTF
J gene: TRBJ1-2
V gene: TRBV7-2

CDR3 protein: CASSRGQGGTEAFF
J gene: TRBJ1-1
V gene: TRBV7-9

CDR3 protein: CASSSPDREPAGYTF
J gene: TRBJ1-2
V gene: TRBV28

CDR3 protein: CASSPHRGGRNEQFF
J gene: TRBJ2-1
V gene: TRBV28

CDR3 protein: CSVAGTGGAAGNTIYF
J gene: TRBJ1-3
V gene: TRBV29-1

CDR3 protein: CASSYFRTGDYNEQFF
J gene: TRBJ2-1
V gene: TRBV6-5

CDR3 protein: CASSLRQGTPSGANVLTF
J gene: TRBJ2-6
V gene: TRBV27

CDR3 protein: CATSRGPSYEQYF
J gene: TRBJ2-7
V gene: TRBV15